These T cell receptor beta chains were read from a single sample in a study of blood T cell repertoires in COVID-19. Libraries were prepared by immunoSEQ multiplex PCR; TCRdb keeps only in-frame clonotypes and omits some of them. The top ten clones hold around 1.1% of a sample with some 420,000 clones, roughly nine tenths of them seen once. The sample taken for sequencing was PBMCs or T cells enriched from blood (not recorded which). The receptors originated from a man between 25 and 39 years old who had recovered from COVID-19. The CDR3 runs from the conserved cysteine through the conserved F or W. The D gene is left open where the match is weak. Size is stated for part of the rows, as once, few or many counts, or as a class when the clone is expanded.

J gene | clone size | D gene | V gene | CDR3 DNA | CDR3 protein
TRBJ2-6 | . | . | TRBV28 | TGTGCCAGCAACGGAGGATCTTCTGGGGCCAACGTCCTGACTTTC | CASNGGSSGANVLTF
TRBJ1-2 | . | . | TRBV30 | TGTGCCTGGAAGGGCGGTGGCCAGGGGGGCTACACCTTC | CAWKGGGQGGYTF
TRBJ1-4 | . | . | TRBV12-5 | TGTGCTAGTGGTTCGCCCGGTGCAACAACTAATGAAAAACTGTTTTTT | CASGSPGATTNEKLFF
TRBJ1-6 | once | . | TRBV5-1 | TGCGCCAGCAGCTTGGGCGGGTATAATTCACCCCTCCACTTT | CASSLGGYNSPLHF
TRBJ1-1 | . | . | TRBV29-1 | TGCAGCCTAAACTGTGACAGAAGGATGACTGAAGCTTTCTTT | CSLNCDRRMTEAFF
TRBJ1-4 | . | TRBD1 | TRBV4-1 | TGCGCCAGCAGCGTAGCCGGGACAGAAAATGAAAAACTGTTTTTT | CASSVAGTENEKLFF
TRBJ1-6 | . | TRBD1 | TRBV19 | TGTGCCACCTCCGGGACAGTCAATTCACCCCTCCACTTT | CATSGTVNSPLHF
TRBJ2-2 | once | TRBD1 | TRBV25-1 | TGTGCCAGCAGTGGACAGGGCGTCTACACCGGGGAGCTGTTTTTT | CASSGQGVYTGELFF
TRBJ1-5 | . | . | TRBV5-1 | TGCGCCAGCAGCTTGGAAACAGGGCGCCAGCCCCAGCATTTT | CASSLETGRQPQHF
TRBJ2-7 | . | TRBD2 | TRBV3-1/TRBV3-2 | TGTGCCAGCAGCCTACTAGCCTTGCGGGAGAGTAACGAGCAGTACTTC | CASSLLALRESNEQYF
TRBJ2-1 | . | TRBD2 | TRBV24-1 | TGTGCCACCAGTGATCCCCCCCAAGGGACTAGCGGATACAATGAGCAGTTCTTC | CATSDPPQGTSGYNEQFF
TRBJ2-3 | few | . | TRBV29-1 | TGCAGCGTACGGGACATCACAGATACGCAGTATTTT | CSVRDITDTQYF
TRBJ2-1 | . | TRBD2 | TRBV28 | TGTGCCAGCAGTTTACCTCAACTAGCGGAGTACAATGAGCAGTTCTTC | CASSLPQLAEYNEQFF
TRBJ2-5 | . | TRBD1 | TRBV24-1 | TGTGCCACCAGTGATATACAGGGGATCCAAGAGACCCAGTACTTC | CATSDIQGIQETQYF
TRBJ2-7 | once | . | TRBV5-8 | TGTGCCAGCAGCTTCGCCTACGAGCAGTACTTC | CASSFAYEQYF
TRBJ1-1 | . | TRBD1 | TRBV19 | TGTGCCAGTAGTATAGAACAGGGGGCAACTGAAGCTTTCTTT | CASSIEQGATEAFF
TRBJ2-7 | few | . | TRBV12-3/TRBV12-4 | TGTGCCAGCAGTTTAGGCGACAGGAAGCAGTACTTC | CASSLGDRKQYF
TRBJ1-4 | few | . | TRBV30 | TGTGCCTGGGGGCCCCGGGGGAAACTGTTTTTT | CAWGPRGKLFF
TRBJ1-4 | . | TRBD1 | TRBV5-1 | TGCGCCAGCAGCTTCTGGACAGGGGAATTCGAAAAACTGTTTTTT | CASSFWTGEFEKLFF
TRBJ2-7 | . | . | TRBV3-1/TRBV3-2 | TGTGCCAGCAGCCAAGGAACGCTCCTACCTCGGTGGTACGAGCAGTACTTC | CASSQGTLLPRWYEQYF
TRBJ1-6 | . | . | TRBV30 | TGTGCCTGGACTTCGGAGAATTCACCCCTCCACTTT | CAWTSENSPLHF
TRBJ2-2 | . | TRBD1 | TRBV27 | TGTGCCAGCAGTTTGGACAGGGCGGGCGGAAAAGAGGACACCGGGGAGCTGTTTTTT | CASSLDRAGGKEDTGELFF
TRBJ1-2 | . | . | TRBV5-6 | TGTGCCAGCAGCTTGTATAACCAGGGCTATGGCTACACCTTC | CASSLYNQGYGYTF
TRBJ1-2 | . | TRBD1 | TRBV7-8 | TGTGCCAGCAGCTCGGGACAGGGGGCTGACACCTTC | CASSSGQGADTF
TRBJ2-7 | . | . | TRBV10-3 | TGTGCCATCAGTGAGAGGGGTTCCTACGAGCAGTACTTC | CAISERGSYEQYF
TRBJ2-1 | . | . | TRBV19 | TGTGCCAGTAGATCAGCCGGGACTGACTCCTACAATGAGCAGTTCTTC | CASRSAGTDSYNEQFF
TRBJ1-1 | . | . | TRBV18 | TGTGCCAGCTCATTTGGACAGAACACTGAAGCTTTCTTT | CASSFGQNTEAFF
TRBJ1-6 | . | . | TRBV5-1 | TGCGCCAGCAGCTTGTCAGCACCCCTCCACTTT | CASSLSAPLHF
TRBJ1-5 | few | . | TRBV2 | TGTGCCAGCATTGAGGGAGGACAGCCCCAGCATTTT | CASIEGGQPQHF
TRBJ2-2 | few | TRBD2 | TRBV6-4 | TGTGCCAGCAGCGAACTAGCGGGAGTATTCGGGGAGCTGTTTTTT | CASSELAGVFGELFF
TRBJ1-1 | . | . | TRBV6-6 | TGTGCCAGCAGTTCCGGAGGGGATGGCACTGAAGCTTTCTTT | CASSSGGDGTEAFF
TRBJ1-2 | . | TRBD1 | TRBV27 | TGTGCCAGCTCGGGACAGGGCTATGGCTACACCTTC | CASSGQGYGYTF
TRBJ2-1 | . | TRBD2 | TRBV29-1 | TGCAGCGTTGAAAGGCGGGAGGGCTTCAATGAGCAGTTCTTC | CSVERREGFNEQFF
TRBJ1-2 | . | . | TRBV6-5 | TGTGCCAGCAGTTACGCGAGGAACAATGGCTACACCTTC | CASSYARNNGYTF
TRBJ2-5 | . | . | TRBV11-3 | TGTGCCAGCAGCTTAGGTGGTTACAACCAAGAGACCCAGTACTTC | CASSLGGYNQETQYF
TRBJ2-5 | . | TRBD2 | TRBV5-1 | TGCGCCAGCAGCTTGTTCTCTAGCGGTCAAGAGACCCAGTACTTC | CASSLFSSGQETQYF
TRBJ2-3 | . | . | TRBV5-4 | TGTGCCAGCAACGGACGGGAATTCACAGATACGCAGTATTTT | CASNGREFTDTQYF
TRBJ2-4 | . | . | TRBV5-1 | TGCGCCAGCAGCTTTATTTCGGACTCAGCCAAAAACATTCAGTACTTC | CASSFISDSAKNIQYF
TRBJ2-3 | . | TRBD1 | TRBV6-4 | TGTGCCAGCAGTGAACAGGGGGCGGGAGATACGCAGTATTTT | CASSEQGAGDTQYF
TRBJ1-1 | . | . | TRBV19 | TGTGCCAGCCAGGACAGCATGAACACTGAAGCTTTCTTT | CASQDSMNTEAFF
TRBJ2-5 | few | TRBD2 | TRBV6-5 | TGTGCCAGCAGTCTTAGCGGGAGACCCCAAGAGACCCAGTACTTC | CASSLSGRPQETQYF
TRBJ1-5 | . | . | TRBV4-2 | TGTGCCAGCAGCCAAGATCTCCAGGGCAATCAGCCCCAGCATTTT | CASSQDLQGNQPQHF
TRBJ2-7 | . | TRBD1 | TRBV28 | TGTGCCAGCAGTTTTGGGGGACAGGGTCTTTACGAGCAGTACTTC | CASSFGGQGLYEQYF
TRBJ2-3 | few | TRBD1 | TRBV4-1 | TGCGCCAGCAGCCAAACGGGACAGGGGACAGATACGCAGTATTTT | CASSQTGQGTDTQYF
TRBJ1-1 | few | . | TRBV3-1/TRBV3-2 | TGTGCCAGCAGCCCGGGACACGGTGAAGCTTTCTTT | CASSPGHGEAFF
TRBJ2-7 | . | . | TRBV29-1 | TGCAGCGCCTTCCTAGTGCGGAGTTTCGGGGAACGGGAGCAGTACTTC | CSAFLVRSFGEREQYF
TRBJ1-6 | . | . | TRBV11-2 | TGTGCCAGCAGCTTAATGGGGGCTGGGAATTCACCCCTCCACTTT | CASSLMGAGNSPLHF
TRBJ1-5 | . | . | TRBV2 | TGTGCCAGCAGTGCCCAGGATCAGCCCCAGCATTTT | CASSAQDQPQHF
TRBJ1-1 | . | . | TRBV5-5 | TGTGCCAGCAGCTTGTTATGGTCGGGCACTGAAGCTTTCTTT | CASSLLWSGTEAFF
TRBJ2-3 | few | . | TRBV5-4 | TGTGCCAGCAGCCCCAGGACTCCTCTTAGCACAGATACGCAGTATTTT | CASSPRTPLSTDTQYF
TRBJ2-7 | . | . | TRBV14 | TGTGCCAGCAGCCCCTGGACAGCAGCACGGGACGAGCAGTACTTC | CASSPWTAARDEQYF
TRBJ1-1 | . | TRBD1 | TRBV7-2 | TGTGCCAGCAGCTCTAGGACAGGGAACACTGAAGCTTTCTTT | CASSSRTGNTEAFF
TRBJ1-1 | . | TRBD1 | TRBV5-6 | TGTGCCAGCAGCTTGGCAGGGGGGCCTGAAGCTTTCTTT | CASSLAGGPEAFF
TRBJ1-4 | . | TRBD1 | TRBV10-1 | TGCGCCAGCAGTGGGGGACAGGGAAGAGATGAAAAACTGTTTTTT | CASSGGQGRDEKLFF